The rows below give T cell receptor beta chains drawn from one sample of a study of blood T cell repertoires in COVID-19. Libraries were prepared by immunoSEQ multiplex PCR; TCRdb keeps only in-frame clonotypes and omits some of them. The table lists tens of thousands of clones, roughly 88% of them singletons. Material: peripheral blood. These receptors originate from a human donor in a cohort sampled during active COVID-19. Each CDR3 is given with its conserved first and last residue. The D gene is left open where the match is weak. Not all rows give a size; the values are once, few, many and, for expanded clones, a class.

clone size: NA; D gene: TRBD2; V gene: TRBV30; J gene: TRBJ2-1; CDR3 DNA: TGTGCCTGGACTAGCGGGAGGGGTCTGCTGTTCTTC; CDR3 protein: CAWTSGRGLLFF
clone size: NA; D gene: NA; V gene: TRBV7-9; J gene: TRBJ2-2; CDR3 DNA: TGTGCCAGCAGACCACACCCGAACACCGGGGAGCTGTTTTTT; CDR3 protein: CASRPHPNTGELFF
clone size: once; D gene: NA; V gene: TRBV7-2; J gene: TRBJ2-1; CDR3 DNA: TGTGCCAGCAGCTTATGGAGGGCCGATTCCTACAATGAGCAGTTCTTC; CDR3 protein: CASSLWRADSYNEQFF
clone size: NA; D gene: NA; V gene: TRBV6-5; J gene: TRBJ2-1; CDR3 DNA: TGTGCCAGCAGTCGGAGGAACGGGGTTTACAATGAGCAGTTCTTC; CDR3 protein: CASSRRNGVYNEQFF
clone size: NA; D gene: NA; V gene: TRBV9; J gene: TRBJ2-7; CDR3 DNA: TGTGCCAGCAGCGTAGGGGTAGGGAGTGCCTACGAGCAGTACTTC; CDR3 protein: CASSVGVGSAYEQYF
clone size: once; D gene: TRBD1; V gene: TRBV5-4; J gene: TRBJ1-1; CDR3 DNA: TGTGCCAGCAGCTGGGGGACAGGATCGATGAACACTGAAGCTTTCTTT; CDR3 protein: CASSWGTGSMNTEAFF
clone size: NA; D gene: NA; V gene: TRBV28; J gene: TRBJ2-2; CDR3 DNA: TGTGCCAGCAGGTTGGGGGGAGACACCGGGGAGCTGTTTTTT; CDR3 protein: CASRLGGDTGELFF
clone size: once; D gene: TRBD2; V gene: TRBV20-1; J gene: TRBJ2-1; CDR3 DNA: TGCAGTGCTAGTCCGACTAGCGGGGGGGCAGATGAGCAGTTCTTC; CDR3 protein: CSASPTSGGADEQFF
clone size: NA; D gene: NA; V gene: TRBV6-5; J gene: TRBJ1-2; CDR3 DNA: TGTGCCAGCAGGACAACGGGGGGTGGCTACACCTTC; CDR3 protein: CASRTTGGGYTF
clone size: NA; D gene: NA; V gene: TRBV19; J gene: TRBJ1-3; CDR3 DNA: TGTGCCAGTAGTCTAAGAGGTCTCTCTGGAAACACCATATATTTT; CDR3 protein: CASSLRGLSGNTIYF